This T cell receptor (beta chain) was identified in a study of T cells in Graves' hyperthyroidism and ophthalmopathy (dated by TCRdb to between 2017 and 2020). About the full investigation: Peripheral blood samples were taken at the time of initial diagnosis, prior to any treatment. To identify TCR V-J signatures that set the groups apart, the researchers used a discovery cohort of 100 patients, made up of around 40 with Graves' ophthalmopathy and 57 with stable Graves' hyperthyroidism. Prospective prediction of ophthalmopathy was tested in an independent validation cohort of 18 to 20 hyperthyroidism patients and 17 patients who later progressed to ophthalmopathy. The 100 discovery patients were randomly split 7:3 into training and test sets. Thyroid tissue and blood T-cell repertoires from over 5 Graves' hyperthyroidism patients were also compared in the study. Once sampling was done, hyperthyroidism patients were given methimazole at a starting dose of 30 mg daily, whereas ophthalmopathy patients were given high-dose intravenous methylprednisolone. According to the paper, TCR Vbeta CDR3 sequencing was carried out on 135 peripheral blood samples, which came from over 40 ophthalmopathy, 75 or so hyperthyroidism and about 17 progressor patients. Study-wide findings and limitations: Most expanded thyroid clonotypes (frequency above 0.001) were also detected in blood, a finding suggesting that blood repertoires may reflect thyroid immune responses. Sample size was not statistically predetermined, and investigators were not blinded to group allocation. A 13 V-J signature model separated ophthalmopathy from stable hyperthyroidism, with around 88% sensitivity and 81% to 83% specificity in cross-validation and 80%/75% in testing. In validation, the model predicted progression to ophthalmopathy with around 71% sensitivity and about 72% specificity, a median of about 6.7 months before onset.

The hyperthyroidism patients were between 18 and 65 years old and newly diagnosed, with a disease duration of less than 2 months. Patients with uncontrolled infections, other autoimmune diseases, pregnancy or lactation were excluded. Diagnoses were based on clinical symptoms, serum thyroxine and TRAb, thyroid ultrasound and orbital computed tomography. Blood from progressor patients was drawn when they were first diagnosed with hyperthyroidism, before any ophthalmopathy symptoms appeared. PBMCs were separated from 7.5 to 10 ml of fresh peripheral blood using Ficoll-Paque density gradient centrifugation. Progressor patients were initially diagnosed with Graves' hyperthyroidism and developed ophthalmopathy during follow-up. Total RNA was extracted with Trizol reagent, and quality was checked on an Agilent 2100 Bioanalyzer. As regards this clonotype: There is no known antigen for this receptor. Base quality data are lacking; no much larger clone is found one base away.

The CDR3 goes from the cysteine to the phenylalanine over 15 residues. Of all the DNA, just the CDR3 is kept, 45 bases in frame from base 1. The germline V gene encodes CDR1 DFQATT and CDR2 SNEGSKA (reference sequence). Cut back by 0 bases and 6 bases, the V and J ends lie 15 bases apart. Amplification of TCR beta CDR3 regions was carried out from RNA transcripts. The first round of RT-PCR for the TCR CDR3 was performed with the HTBI primer set and the Qiagen OneStep RT-PCR kit. The libraries were constructed in a second round of multiplex PCR and then size-selected and purified. Libraries were sequenced paired-end with 100 bp reads on an Illumina HiSeq2000. Per the original workflow: SOAPnuke was used to process the raw data, throwing out any read that contained adapters or uncalled bases, had a mean Phred below 15, or lacked an exact constant-primer or identifier match. COPE v1.2.5 was used to merge the high-quality paired reads, and each unique nucleotide sequence was defined as a clonotype. MiTCR v1.1 was used to align clonotypes to the IMGT TRBV, TRBD and TRBJ reference segments. The analysis was restricted to V-J combinations with a frequency above 0.0001, which together covered 98% to 99.2% of the repertoires. A TCS score was defined as the ratio between F50 (clonal expansion) and ExV (chaos), using BLOSUM62-based TCRdist between CDR3 peptides within each V-J. Welch's t-statistics and random forest reduced fewer than 600 V-J features to roughly 13, which were used in a naive Bayes classifier (R e1071). TCRdb took the public reads, trimmed them with fastp at Q25, ran MiXCR for clone calling and kept in-frame beta chains. Entries that share a CDR3 protein sequence are merged under the most common genes and DNA. TCRdb, not the original authors, processed these V and J calls. The sample table holds approximately 720,000 distinct CDR3 sequences, of which around 20% were seen once. The top ten clones comprise over 15% of the sample.

The rearranged chain carries TRBV20-1 and TRBJ1-5; the D gene is possibly TRBD1, with 6 bases matching. The specimen sequenced was blood. The clonotype comes from a woman between 45 and 60 years old with Graves' hyperthyroidism that later progressed to Graves' ophthalmopathy. The CDR3 in this case is CSARDRGGSFQPQHF. The DNA sequence follows: TGCAGTGCTAGAGATCGAGGGGGAAGTTTTCAGCCCCAGCATTTT.